This entry lists 19 T cell receptor beta chains sequenced from one sample in a study of blood T cell repertoires in COVID-19. The protocol was immunoSEQ multiplex PCR, while the TCRdb copy is restricted to in-frame clones and leaves out a portion. The sample lists hundreds of thousands of clones; 87% were seen once. The sample consisted of peripheral blood. Receptors originate from a man aged 18 to 30 with active or convalescent COVID-19.

This clone was detected only once. J is TRBJ1-1 and V is TRBV7-8; possible D gene TRBD1, 6 bases. The CDR3 is 14 residues long. Trimming took off 5 bases at V and 5 bases at J, with 15 bases between the two ends. Per germline, CDR1 SGHVS and CDR2 FQNEAQ. CDR3 sequence (DNA): TGTGCCAGCAGCCAAACAGGGTTGGGGACTGAAGCTTTCTTT. This codes for CASSQTGLGTEAFF.

The chain recombines TRBV14 with TRBJ2-1; 9 bases fit TRBD2. Germline V CDR1 and CDR2: SGHDN, FVKESK. The CDR3 sequence is 15 residues long. The ends lost 3 bases at V and 5 bases at J; junction bases unmatched: 5. In DNA, the CDR3 is TGTGCCAGCAGCCATAGCGGGAGCGGGGACAATGAGCAGTTCTTC. It translates to CASSHSGSGDNEQFF.

The chain combines TRBV5-8 with TRBJ1-3; 7 positions agree with TRBD1. The CDR3 runs to 15 residues. In germline, CDR1 is SGHTS, CDR2 YDEGEE. After removal of 4 bases from V and 8 bases from J, the junction contained 12 bases not matched to a gene. CDR3 region: CASSMRPGQWDTIYF. CDR3 bases: TGTGCCAGCAGCATGCGGCCGGGACAGTGGGACACCATATATTTT.

This clone was observed once. The chain recombines TRBV27 with TRBJ1-1; D uncertain. V lost 5 bases and J lost 2, with 9 bases in between. Germline V gene sequence: CDR1 MNHEY, CDR2 SMNVEV (reference sequence). The CDR3 runs 13 residues. The chain's CDR3 is CASSVGINTEAFF. In DNA, the CDR3 is TGTGCCAGCAGTGTCGGGATTAACACTGAAGCTTTCTTT.

The V and J genes are TRBV5-1 and TRBJ1-4, with unresolved D. The CDR3 sequence is 14 residues long. Germline lookup yields CDR1 SGHRS and CDR2 YFSETQ. V was trimmed by 2 bases and J by 8 bases, leaving 13 bases between them. The CDR3 spells CASSFGRQSEKLFF. The CDR3 DNA reads TGCGCCAGCAGCTTCGGCAGGCAGTCAGAAAAACTGTTTTTT.

The gene calls are TRBV5-1 and TRBJ2-1, with 8 bases identical to TRBD2. Germline V lookup: CDR1 SGHRS, CDR2 YFSETQ. The CDR3 has 16 residues. Germline trimming cut 6 bases from V and 0 bases from J; bases unmatched to any gene: 8. CDR3 protein: CASTRTSPTSYNEQFF. CDR3 nucleotides: TGCGCCAGCACTCGGACTAGCCCTACCTCCTACAATGAGCAGTTCTTC.

The chain's CDR3 is CASSQVTSGAKAKNIQYF. The CDR3 nucleotides read TGCGCCAGCAGCCAAGTGACTAGCGGGGCGAAAGCCAAAAACATTCAGTACTTC. This sequence joins TRBV4-1 and TRBJ2-4; 11 positions match TRBD2. CDR1 is MGHRA and CDR2 is YSYEKL in the germline V gene. This CDR3 region has 18 residues. Trimming cost V 1 base and J 0 bases; bases outside gene matches: 5.

The chain is built from TRBV25-1 and TRBJ2-7; TRBD1 matches 9 bases. The V and J ends lost 3 bases and 3 bases, in that order; junction bases with no gene match: 9. CDR3 length: 16 amino acids. CDR1 and CDR2 (germline): MGHDK, SYGVNS. The CDR3 sequence: CASSDRSGTGHYEQYF. Written as DNA, the CDR3 is TGTGCCAGCAGTGACAGATCCGGGACAGGGCACTACGAGCAGTACTTC.

V gene TRBV7-6 combines with J gene TRBJ1-5; possibly TRBD1 for D (6 bases). Germline lookup yields CDR1 SGHVS and CDR2 FNYEAQ. V was trimmed by 4 bases and J by 3 bases, leaving 13 bases between them. The CDR3 is 15 residues long. In nucleotides, the CDR3 is TGTGCCAGCAGCTCTTCCGGACAGCCCAATCAGCCCCAGCATTTT. Its protein is CASSSSGQPNQPQHF.

V is TRBV10-3 and J is TRBJ1-1; perhaps TRBD1 as D (5 bases). This CDR3 region has 13 residues. CDR1 is ENHRY and CDR2 is SYGVKD in the germline V gene. V gave up 8 bases and J gave up 1 base, with 11 bases separating them. CDR3 protein: CAIGRTGNTEAFF. The CDR3 nucleotides read TGTGCCATCGGAAGAACAGGGAACACTGAAGCTTTCTTT.

The chain couples TRBV7-9 to TRBJ2-7; 10 bases fit TRBD1. From germline, CDR1 is SEHNR and CDR2 FQNEAQ (reference sequence). V was pared by 5 bases and J by 5 bases, with 9 bases of the junction left unmatched. The CDR3 extends over 15 amino acids. DNA of the CDR3: TGTGCCAGCAGCGAGGGGACAGGGGTTTGGAACGAGCAGTACTTC. This translates into CASSEGTGVWNEQYF.

This chain joins TRBV11-2 and TRBJ2-1; possibly TRBD2 for D (5 bases). V was clipped by 4 bases and J by 7 bases, with 11 bases between them. This CDR3 is built from 13 residues. CDR1 is SGHAT, CDR2 FQNNGV, per germline. CDR3 bases: TGTGCCAGCAGCTCCGGACTTGGGAATGAGCAGTTCTTC. The encoded protein is CASSSGLGNEQFF.

This chain links TRBV29-1 with TRBJ2-1; 8 bases fit TRBD2. The V and J ends lost 4 bases and 8 bases, in that order; junction bases with no gene match: 13. The CDR3 totals 15 residues. Germline CDR1 and CDR2: SQVTM and ANQGSEA. This CDR3 reads CSVGAASGLGYEQFF. The DNA of the CDR3 is TGCAGCGTTGGGGCGGCTAGCGGGTTGGGGTATGAGCAGTTCTTC.

V and J are TRBV6-6 and TRBJ2-7, with D possibly TRBD1 on 6 matching bases. V lost 4 bases, J lost 3 bases, and 13 bases lay in between. Germline V lookup: CDR1 MNHNY, CDR2 SVGAGI (reference sequence). The CDR3 length is 14 residues. The CDR3 DNA is TGTGCCAGCAGTTGGGCAGGGGAATACTACGAGCAGTACTTC. Its translation: CASSWAGEYYEQYF.

The CDR3 nucleotides read TGTGCCAGCAGCTTATGGGACAGGGGAGAAGAAAAACTGTTTTTT. Protein: CASSLWDRGEEKLFF. This chain connects TRBV7-2 to TRBJ1-4; 10 nucleotides line up with TRBD1. Per the germline V gene, CDR1 is SGHTA and CDR2 is FQGNSA. V lost 2 bases to trimming and J lost 8 bases; unmatched junction nucleotides: 5. The length of the CDR3 is 15 residues. Full variable domain (outside the CDR3, taken from reference TRBV7-2 and TRBJ1-4): GAGVSQSPSNKVTEKGKDVELRCDPISGHTALYWYRQSLGQGLEFLIYFQGNSAPDKSGLPSDRFSAERTGGSVSTLTIQRTQQEDSAVYLCASSLWDRGEEKLFFGSGTQLSVL.

This chain links TRBV18 with TRBJ2-3; 7 nucleotides line up with TRBD2. V lost 7 bases, J lost 4 bases, and 8 bases stayed unmatched. The CDR3 is made up of 14 amino acids. CDR1 and CDR2 from the germline V gene are KGHSH and LQKENI. CDR3 sequence (DNA): TGTGCCAGCTTGAGCAGCGGGATTGCAGATACGCAGTATTTT. It encodes CASLSSGIADTQYF. The full variable domain, rest sourced from reference TRBV18 and TRBJ2-3, is NAGVMQNPRHLVRRRGQEARLRCSPMKGHSHVYWYRQLPEEGLKFMVYLQKENIIDESGMPKERFSAEFPKEGPSILRIQQVVRGDSAAYFCASLSSGIADTQYFGPGTRLTVL.

The chain links TRBV6-2 or TRBV6-3 to TRBJ2-3; D uncertain. CDR3 length: 14 amino acids. In germline, CDR1 is MNHEY, CDR2 SVGEGT. The V gene lost 5 bases and the J gene lost 2 bases, with 11 bases spanning the gap. CDR3 amino acids: CASSPRESTDTQYF. The CDR3 DNA reads TGTGCCAGCAGTCCCCGTGAGTCCACAGATACGCAGTATTTT.

This rearrangement joins TRBV10-3 to TRBJ2-2; 11 bases map to TRBD2. The CDR3 extends over 16 amino acids. V was pared by 2 bases and J by 7 bases, with 6 bases of the junction left unmatched. Germline CDR1 is ENHRY and CDR2 is SYGVKD. CDR3 bases: TGTGCCATCAGTGAGCGGCTAGCGGGAGGAAACGGGGAGCTGTTTTTT. Protein: CAISERLAGGNGELFF.

The table lists this clone with a count of one. The V gene is TRBV5-1, the J gene TRBJ1-1; TRBD1 matches at 7 bases. Looked up from germline, CDR1 is SGHRS and CDR2 is YFSETQ. This CDR3 comprises 12 residues. With 4 bases clipped from V and 14 bases from J, the junction kept 11 bases outside the gene matches. DNA of the CDR3: TGCGCCAGCAGCCCCGGGACAGCTAATCTCTTCTTT. This sequence encodes CASSPGTANLFF.